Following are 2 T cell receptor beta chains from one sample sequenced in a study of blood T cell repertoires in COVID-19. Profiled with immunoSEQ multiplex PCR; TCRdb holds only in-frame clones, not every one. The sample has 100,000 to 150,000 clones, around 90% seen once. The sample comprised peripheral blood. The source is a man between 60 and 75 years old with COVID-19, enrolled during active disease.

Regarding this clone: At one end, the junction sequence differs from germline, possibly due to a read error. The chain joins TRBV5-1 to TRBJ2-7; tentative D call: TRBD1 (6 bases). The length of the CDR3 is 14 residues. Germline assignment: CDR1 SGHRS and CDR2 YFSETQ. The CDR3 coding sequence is TGCGCCAACAGCTTGAGGACAGCTTCCTACGAGCAGTACTTC. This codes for CANSLRTASYEQYF. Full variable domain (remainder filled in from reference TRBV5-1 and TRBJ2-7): KAGVTQTPRYLIKTRGQQVTLSCSPISGHRSVSWYQQTPGQGLQFLFEYFSETQRNKGNFPGRFSGRQFSNSRSEMNVSTLELGDSALYLCANSLRTASYEQYFGPGTRLTVT.

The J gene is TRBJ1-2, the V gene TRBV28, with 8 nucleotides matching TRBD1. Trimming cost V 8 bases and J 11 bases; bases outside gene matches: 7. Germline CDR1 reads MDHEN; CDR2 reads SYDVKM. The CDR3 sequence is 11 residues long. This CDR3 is CASRGDRSYTF. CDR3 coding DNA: TGTGCCAGCCGGGGGGACAGGTCGTACACCTTC.